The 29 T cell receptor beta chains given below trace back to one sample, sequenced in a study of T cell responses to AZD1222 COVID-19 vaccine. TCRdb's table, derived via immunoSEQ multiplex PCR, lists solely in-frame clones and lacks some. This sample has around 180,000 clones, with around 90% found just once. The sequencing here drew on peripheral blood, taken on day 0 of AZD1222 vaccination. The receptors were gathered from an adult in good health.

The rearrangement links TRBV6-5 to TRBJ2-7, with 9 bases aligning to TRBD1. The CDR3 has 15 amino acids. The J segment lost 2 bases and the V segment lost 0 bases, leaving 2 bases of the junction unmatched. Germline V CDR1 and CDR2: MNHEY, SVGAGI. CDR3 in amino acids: CASSYSTGGTYEQYF. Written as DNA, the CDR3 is TGTGCCAGCAGTTACTCGACAGGGGGTACCTACGAGCAGTACTTC.

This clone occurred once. The chain's CDR3 is CASSQVGSGTSTEAFF. CDR3 DNA sequence: TGTGCCAGCAGCCAAGTAGGTTCGGGTACCAGCACTGAAGCTTTCTTT. The chain carries TRBV4-2 and TRBJ1-1, with no clear D. The CDR3 has 16 residues. The V gene lost 1 base and the J gene lost 4 bases, with 16 bases spanning the gap. The germline V gene has CDR1 LGHNA and CDR2 YNFKEQ.

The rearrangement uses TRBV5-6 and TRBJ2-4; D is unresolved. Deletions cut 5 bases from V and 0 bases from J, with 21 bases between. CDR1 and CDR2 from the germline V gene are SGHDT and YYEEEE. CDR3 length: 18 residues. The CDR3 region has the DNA TGTGCCAGCAGTATCCTTGGGATCCGAGAGATAGCCAAAAACATTCAGTACTTC. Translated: CASSILGIREIAKNIQYF.

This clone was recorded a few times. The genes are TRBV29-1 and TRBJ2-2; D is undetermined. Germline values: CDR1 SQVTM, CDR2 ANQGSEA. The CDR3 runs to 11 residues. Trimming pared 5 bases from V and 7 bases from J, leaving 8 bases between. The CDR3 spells CSVRANGELFF. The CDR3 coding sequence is TGCAGCGTTCGAGCGAACGGGGAGCTGTTTTTT.

Written as DNA, the CDR3 is TGTGCCAGCAGCCGTGGACGGAATAGCAATCAGCCCCAGCATTTT. Protein: CASSRGRNSNQPQHF. This chain uses TRBV7-2 with TRBJ1-5; no definite D call. The CDR3 is made up of 15 amino acids. Trimming stripped 5 bases from V and 0 bases from J, with 11 bases between. CDR1 is SGHTA and CDR2 is FQGNSA in the germline V gene.

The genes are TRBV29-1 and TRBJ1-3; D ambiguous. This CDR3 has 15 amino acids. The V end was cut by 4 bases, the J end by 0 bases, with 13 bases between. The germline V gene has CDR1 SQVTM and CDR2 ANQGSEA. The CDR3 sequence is CSVVHFADSGNTIYF. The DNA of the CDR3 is TGCAGCGTTGTTCACTTTGCAGACTCTGGAAACACCATATATTTT. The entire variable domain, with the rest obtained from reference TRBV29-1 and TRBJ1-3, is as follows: SAVISQKPSRDICQRGTSLTIQCQVDSQVTMMFWYRQQPGQSLTLIATANQGSEATYESGFVIDKFPISRPNLTFSTLTVSNMSPEDSSIYLCSVVHFADSGNTIYFGEGSWLTVV.

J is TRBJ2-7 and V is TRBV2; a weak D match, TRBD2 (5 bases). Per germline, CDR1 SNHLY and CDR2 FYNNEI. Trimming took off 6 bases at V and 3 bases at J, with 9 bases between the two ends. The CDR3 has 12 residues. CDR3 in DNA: TGTGCCAGCAGCGGAGGTAACTACGAGCAGTACTTC. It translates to CASSGGNYEQYF.

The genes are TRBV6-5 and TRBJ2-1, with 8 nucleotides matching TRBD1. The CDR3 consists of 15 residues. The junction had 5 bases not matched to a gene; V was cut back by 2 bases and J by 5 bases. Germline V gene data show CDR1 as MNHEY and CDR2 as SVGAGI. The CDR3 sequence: CASSYTGQGNNEQFF. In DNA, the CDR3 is TGTGCCAGCAGTTACACCGGACAGGGCAACAATGAGCAGTTCTTC.

CDR3 DNA: TGTGCCTGCTCAGACAGGGTGGCCAACGTCCTGACTTTC. Translation: CACSDRVANVLTF. The chain combines TRBV30 with TRBJ2-6, with TRBD1 identical over 7 bases. This CDR3 is built from 13 residues. Unmatched junction bases numbered 5, after V lost 6 bases and J lost 6 bases. Germline CDR1 is GTSNPN and CDR2 is SVGIG (reference sequence).

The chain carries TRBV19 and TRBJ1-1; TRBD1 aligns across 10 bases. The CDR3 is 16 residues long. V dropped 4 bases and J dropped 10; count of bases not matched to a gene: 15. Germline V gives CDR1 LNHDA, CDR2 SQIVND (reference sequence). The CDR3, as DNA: TGTGCCAGTAGTAACCGGGACAGGGGCAACTTACCGGGAGCTTTCTTT. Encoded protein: CASSNRDRGNLPGAFF.

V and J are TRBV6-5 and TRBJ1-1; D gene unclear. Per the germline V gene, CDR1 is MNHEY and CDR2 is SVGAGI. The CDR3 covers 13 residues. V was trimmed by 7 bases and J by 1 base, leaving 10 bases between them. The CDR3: CASIGDGNTEAFF. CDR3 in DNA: TGTGCCAGCATCGGAGACGGGAACACTGAAGCTTTCTTT.

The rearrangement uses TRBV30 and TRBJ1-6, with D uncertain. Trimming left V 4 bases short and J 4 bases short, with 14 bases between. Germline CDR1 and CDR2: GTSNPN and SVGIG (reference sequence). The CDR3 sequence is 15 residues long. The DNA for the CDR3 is TGTGCCTGGAATCTGGAGTTGGCGTATAATTCACCCCTCCACTTT. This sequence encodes CAWNLELAYNSPLHF.

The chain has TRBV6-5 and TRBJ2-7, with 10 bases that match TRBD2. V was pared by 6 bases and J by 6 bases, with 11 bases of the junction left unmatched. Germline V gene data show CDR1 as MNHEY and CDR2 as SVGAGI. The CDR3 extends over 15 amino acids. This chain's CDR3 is CASSHLAGAILEQYF. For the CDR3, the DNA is TGTGCCAGCAGCCACCTAGCGGGAGCGATCCTCGAGCAGTACTTC.

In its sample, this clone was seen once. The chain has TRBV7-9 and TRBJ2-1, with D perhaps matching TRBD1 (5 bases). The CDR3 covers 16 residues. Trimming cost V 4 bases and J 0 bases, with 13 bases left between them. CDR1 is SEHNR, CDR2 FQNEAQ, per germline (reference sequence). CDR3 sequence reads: CASSSYTGSSYNEQFF. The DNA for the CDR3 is TGTGCCAGCAGCTCATACACAGGAAGCTCCTACAATGAGCAGTTCTTC.

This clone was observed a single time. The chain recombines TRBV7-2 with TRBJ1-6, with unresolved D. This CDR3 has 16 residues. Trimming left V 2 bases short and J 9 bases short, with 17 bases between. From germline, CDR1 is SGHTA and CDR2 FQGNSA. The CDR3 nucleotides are TGTGCCAGCAGCTTAAGGTTAGAGGGAGAAGGTTCACCCCTCCACTTT. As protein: CASSLRLEGEGSPLHF.

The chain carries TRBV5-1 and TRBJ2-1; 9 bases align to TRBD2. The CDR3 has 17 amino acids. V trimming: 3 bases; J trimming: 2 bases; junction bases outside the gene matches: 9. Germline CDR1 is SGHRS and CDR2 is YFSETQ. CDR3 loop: CASSSRGAGGPYNEQFF. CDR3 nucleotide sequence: TGCGCCAGCAGCTCCCGGGGGGCGGGAGGGCCCTACAATGAGCAGTTCTTC.

The CDR3 loop reads CASSMGDNPGEQYF. The CDR3 nucleotides read TGTGCCAGTAGTATGGGGGACAACCCGGGCGAGCAGTACTTC. The chain joins TRBV19 to TRBJ2-7; weak D call: TRBD1 (6 bases). The germline gives CDR1 LNHDA, CDR2 SQIVND (reference sequence). The germline V and J ends were trimmed by 3 bases and 6 bases, with 15 bases remaining between them. CDR3 length: 14 amino acids.

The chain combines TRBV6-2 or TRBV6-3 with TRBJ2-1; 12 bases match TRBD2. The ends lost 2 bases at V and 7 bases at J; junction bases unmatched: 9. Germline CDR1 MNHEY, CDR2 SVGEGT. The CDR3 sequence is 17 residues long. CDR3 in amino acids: CASSYKAGLAGPNEQFF. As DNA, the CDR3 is TGTGCCAGCAGTTACAAGGCCGGACTAGCGGGGCCAAATGAGCAGTTCTTC.

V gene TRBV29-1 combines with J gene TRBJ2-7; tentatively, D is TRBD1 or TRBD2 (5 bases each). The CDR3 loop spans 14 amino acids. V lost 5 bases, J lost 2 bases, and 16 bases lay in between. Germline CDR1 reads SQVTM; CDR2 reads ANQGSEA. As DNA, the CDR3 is TGCAGCGTTACGTCGGGGCCGGCACCCTACGAGCAGTACTTC. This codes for CSVTSGPAPYEQYF.

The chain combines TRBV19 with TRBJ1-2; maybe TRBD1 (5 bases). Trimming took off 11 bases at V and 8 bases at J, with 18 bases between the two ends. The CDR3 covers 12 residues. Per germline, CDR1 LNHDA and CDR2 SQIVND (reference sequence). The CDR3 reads CASSILGAGYTF. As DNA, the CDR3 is TGTGCCTCTTCAATCCTCGGGGCAGGCTACACCTTC.

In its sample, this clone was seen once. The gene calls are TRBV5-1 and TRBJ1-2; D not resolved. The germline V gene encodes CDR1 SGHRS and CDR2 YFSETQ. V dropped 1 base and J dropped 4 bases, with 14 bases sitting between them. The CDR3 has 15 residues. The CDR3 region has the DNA TGCGCCAGCAGCTTGAGTCCGGGGAAGTCCTATGGCTACACCTTC. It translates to CASSLSPGKSYGYTF.

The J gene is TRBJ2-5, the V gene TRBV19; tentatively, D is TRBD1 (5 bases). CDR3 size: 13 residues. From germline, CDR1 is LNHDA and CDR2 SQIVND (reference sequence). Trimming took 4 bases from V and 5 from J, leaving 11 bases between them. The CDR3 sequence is CASSNQGWETQYF. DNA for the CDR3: TGTGCCAGTAGTAACCAGGGATGGGAGACCCAGTACTTC.

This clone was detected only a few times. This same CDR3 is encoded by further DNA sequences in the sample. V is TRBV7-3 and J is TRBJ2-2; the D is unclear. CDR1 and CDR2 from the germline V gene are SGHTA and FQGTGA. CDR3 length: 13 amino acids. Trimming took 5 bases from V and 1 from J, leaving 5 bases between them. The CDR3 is CASSARNTGELFF. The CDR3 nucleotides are TGTGCCAGCAGCGCGCGGAACACCGGGGAGCTGTTTTTT.

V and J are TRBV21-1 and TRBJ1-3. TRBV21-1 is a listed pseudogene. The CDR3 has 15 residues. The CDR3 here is CASSMVPDRGNTIYF. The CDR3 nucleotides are TGTGCCAGCAGCATGGTTCCTGACCGGGGAAACACCATATATTTT.

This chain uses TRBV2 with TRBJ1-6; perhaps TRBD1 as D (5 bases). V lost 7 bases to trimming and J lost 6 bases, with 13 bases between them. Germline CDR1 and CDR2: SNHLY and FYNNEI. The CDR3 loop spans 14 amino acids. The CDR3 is CASIEGSANSPLHF. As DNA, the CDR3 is TGTGCCAGCATAGAGGGGTCCGCTAATTCACCCCTCCACTTT.

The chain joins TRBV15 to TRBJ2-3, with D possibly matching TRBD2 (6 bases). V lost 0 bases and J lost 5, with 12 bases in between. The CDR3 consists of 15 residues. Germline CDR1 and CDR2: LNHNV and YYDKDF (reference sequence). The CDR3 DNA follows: TGTGCCACCAGCAGAGACCGACTAGATGTAGATACGCAGTATTTT. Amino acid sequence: CATSRDRLDVDTQYF.

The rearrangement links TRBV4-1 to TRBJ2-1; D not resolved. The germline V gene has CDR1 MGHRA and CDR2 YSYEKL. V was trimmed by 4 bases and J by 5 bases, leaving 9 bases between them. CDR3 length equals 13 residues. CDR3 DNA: TGCGCCAGCAGCCGCCGGTCCAACAATGAGCAGTTCTTC. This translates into CASSRRSNNEQFF.

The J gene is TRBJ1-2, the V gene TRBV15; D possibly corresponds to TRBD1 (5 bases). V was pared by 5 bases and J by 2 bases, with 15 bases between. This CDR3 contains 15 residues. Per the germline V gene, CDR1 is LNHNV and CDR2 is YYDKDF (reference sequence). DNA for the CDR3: TGTGCCACCAGCCCGAGGGGTCACGCAAACTATGGCTACACCTTC. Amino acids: CATSPRGHANYGYTF. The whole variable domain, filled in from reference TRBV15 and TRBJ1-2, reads DAMVIQNPRYQVTQFGKPVTLSCSQTLNHNVMYWYQQKSSQAPKLLFHYYDKDFNNEADTPDNFQSRRPNTSFCFLDIRSPGLGDTAMYLCATSPRGHANYGYTFGSGTRLTVV.

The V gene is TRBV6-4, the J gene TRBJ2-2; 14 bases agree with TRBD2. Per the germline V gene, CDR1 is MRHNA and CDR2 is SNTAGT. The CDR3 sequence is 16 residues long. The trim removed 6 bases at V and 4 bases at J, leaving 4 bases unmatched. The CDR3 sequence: CASSNGLAGGTGELFF. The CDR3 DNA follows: TGTGCCAGCAGCAACGGACTAGCGGGAGGCACCGGGGAGCTGTTTTTT.